This T cell receptor beta chain was obtained from a study of T cells after yellow fever vaccination. Findings and caveats of the study: Reappearing after the booster were most of the clones from primary vaccination (approximately 96% CD4, about 88% CD8).

The CDR3 totals 15 residues. The V end lost 1 base, the J end lost 4 bases, and 10 bases lay between the germline ends. From germline, CDR1 is LGHDT and CDR2 YNNKEL (reference sequence). MiXCR was run by TCRdb on the 5' RACE reads, yielding one entry per CDR3 protein. The sample lists around 340,000 distinct CDR3 sequences, about 8.7% occurring once. Of note for this clonotype: What it recognizes is unknown.

This TCR was recovered from a man aged 18-30 years who received the YFV17D yellow fever vaccine. This chain joins TRBV3-1 and TRBJ2-2, with D perhaps TRBD1 (6 bases). Here the sequenced sample was PBMCs, taken on the day of the first yellow fever vaccination. CDR3 protein: CASSQVRGSTGELFF. CDR3 nucleotides: TGTGCCAGCAGCCAAGTAAGGGGGAGCACCGGGGAGCTGTTTTTT.